This T cell receptor beta chain comes out of a study of T cell repertoires in cytomegalovirus infection. Study-level background: Matching HLA type, along with CMV infection, was indicated by public TCR beta signatures. Study conclusions and caveats: The ex vivo response was dominated by HLA-C-restricted CMV-specific TCR beta clonotypes.

TCRdb analysed the reads with MiXCR anew, one entry per CDR3 protein. The sample includes roughly 100,000 distinct CDR3 sequences, about 17% of them seen just once. By sample fraction, this clonotype is medium-sized. Antigen: not known. This TCR derives from a human donor in good health (CMV status not recorded). Some clones in this sample may be carry-over from other donors' samples. The sequencing input was PBMCs.

The CDR3 protein is CASSHNGQGSTEAFF. CDR3 sequence (DNA): TGTGCCAGCAGTCATAATGGACAGGGGAGCACTGAAGCTTTCTTT. The rearrangement joins TRBV28 to TRBJ1-1; 9 bases map to TRBD1. The CDR3 sequence is 15 residues long. Unmatched junction bases numbered 8, after V lost 5 bases and J lost 4 bases. The germline gives CDR1 MDHEN, CDR2 SYDVKM.